What follows is one T cell receptor (beta chain) and its context. Measured with immunoSEQ multiplex PCR; TCRdb has only the in-frame clones, and not every one. The data contain about 60,000 clones, 80% to 90% of them seen just once; the ten biggest clones take up about 1.5%. This record belongs to a study of pediatric ulcerative colitis. The junction had 13 bases not matched to a gene; V was cut back by 4 bases and J by 0 bases. The germline V gene has CDR1 SGHRS and CDR2 YFSETQ. This CDR3 region has 17 residues. The TCR comes from a boy between 10 and 17 years old who was a control in a study of pediatric ulcerative colitis. The V gene is TRBV5-1, the J gene TRBJ2-7; 7 bases match TRBD2. The sequencing input was blood. The CDR3 nucleotides are TGCGCCAGCAGCCCCAGGGTGGATCTAGCGGTCTCCTACGAGCAGTACTTC. Protein: CASSPRVDLAVSYEQYF.